These 10 T cell receptor beta chains were all obtained from the same sample, sequenced in a study of T cell responses to AZD1222 COVID-19 vaccine. The protocol was immunoSEQ multiplex PCR, while the TCRdb copy is restricted to in-frame clones and leaves out a portion. The sample yields some 160,000 clones, around nine tenths seen once. Material: peripheral blood, obtained on day 0 of AZD1222 vaccination. These receptors all come from an adult in good health.

This chain joins TRBV28 and TRBJ1-2; D is unclear. CDR3 length: 14 amino acids. V was clipped by 1 base and J by 3 bases, with 9 bases between them. Germline-derived CDR1 and CDR2 are MDHEN and SYDVKM. CDR3 nucleotide sequence: TGTGCCAGCAGTTTATTGGCCCGGGACTATGGCTACACCTTC. Protein sequence: CASSLLARDYGYTF.

CDR3 bases: TGTGCCAGCAGGGGACGGGGTTGGGGAGAGCAGTACTTC. This encodes CASRGRGWGEQYF. The chain employs TRBV12-3 or TRBV12-4 and TRBJ2-7; D tentatively reads TRBD1 or TRBD2 (5 bases each). Trimming pared 6 bases from V and 7 bases from J, leaving 16 bases between. The CDR3 contains 13 residues.

This clone was seen only a few times. The rearrangement links TRBV12-2 to TRBJ1-5; the table calls TRBD1, which could not be checked here. TRBV12-2 is flagged as a pseudogene. The CDR3 consists of 17 residues. This CDR3 reads CASRLADTVNSNQPQHF. As DNA, the CDR3 is TGTGCAAGTCGCTTAGCGGACACTGTAAATAGCAATCAGCCCCAGCATTTT.

The chain couples TRBV28 to TRBJ1-2; D ambiguous. The CDR3 consists of 13 residues. Germline loops: CDR1 MDHEN, CDR2 SYDVKM. Trimming took off 4 bases at V and 4 bases at J, with 10 bases between the two ends. The CDR3, as DNA: TGTGCCAGCAGTTCTCTGGACCTCTATGGCTACACCTTC. Its translation is CASSSLDLYGYTF.

The genes are TRBV15 and TRBJ1-5; D is perhaps TRBD1 (5 bases). The CDR3 has 16 residues. Trimming shortened V by 0 bases and J by 11 bases, and 20 bases separated the two germline ends. The germline CDR1 and CDR2 sequences are LNHNV and YYDKDF (reference sequence). CDR3 sequence: CATSRDSGRRGLSQHF. CDR3 in DNA: TGTGCCACCAGCAGAGATTCAGGCAGGAGGGGTTTGTCCCAGCATTTT.

The chain employs TRBV11-3 and TRBJ2-3, with 11 bases that match TRBD1. V gave up 4 bases and J gave up 12 bases; unmatched junction bases: 3. The CDR3 is made up of 12 amino acids. Per germline, CDR1 SGHNT and CDR2 YENEEA. The CDR3 loop reads CASSSGQGAQYF. In DNA, the CDR3 is TGTGCCAGCAGCTCCGGACAGGGGGCCCAGTATTTT.

This chain connects TRBV5-1 to TRBJ2-7, with TRBD2 matching over 9 bases. With V trimmed by 4 bases and J by 3 bases, 8 bases remained unmatched. Germline assignment: CDR1 SGHRS and CDR2 YFSETQ. This CDR3 region has 15 residues. As DNA, the CDR3 is TGCGCCAGCAGCGGCACGAGCGGGGGGAACTACGAGCAGTACTTC. Protein sequence: CASSGTSGGNYEQYF.

The rearrangement joins TRBV19 to TRBJ2-7; 10 bases agree with TRBD2. The junction had 5 bases not matched to a gene; V was cut back by 6 bases and J by 0 bases. The CDR3 is 15 residues long. Germline values: CDR1 LNHDA, CDR2 SQIVND (reference sequence). In DNA form, the CDR3 reads TGTGCCAGTAGCGTAGCGGGAGGTACCTCCTACGAGCAGTACTTC. It yields the protein CASSVAGGTSYEQYF.

The chain employs TRBV18 and TRBJ1-5, with unresolved D. V shed 0 bases and J shed 1 base, with 10 bases lying between them. Germline CDR1 KGHSH, CDR2 LQKENI. The CDR3 totals 16 residues. CDR3 DNA: TGTGCCAGCTCACCACCTAAGAGTGAGAGCAATCAGCCCCAGCATTTT. Translating it yields CASSPPKSESNQPQHF.

The chain joins TRBV5-4 to TRBJ2-7; 8 nucleotides match TRBD2. Germline CDR1 is SGHNT and CDR2 is YYREEE (reference sequence). V lost 0 bases, J lost 2 bases, and 7 bases stayed unmatched. The CDR3 has 16 residues. CDR3 region: CASSLGSAGGAYEQYF. CDR3 bases: TGTGCCAGCAGCTTGGGTTCGGCCGGGGGGGCCTACGAGCAGTACTTC. Full variable domain (outside the CDR3, taken from reference TRBV5-4 and TRBJ2-7): ETGVTQSPTHLIKTRGQQVTLRCSSQSGHNTVSWYQQALGQGPQFIFQYYREEENGRGNFPPRFSGLQFPNYSSELNVNALELDDSALYLCASSLGSAGGAYEQYFGPGTRLTVT.